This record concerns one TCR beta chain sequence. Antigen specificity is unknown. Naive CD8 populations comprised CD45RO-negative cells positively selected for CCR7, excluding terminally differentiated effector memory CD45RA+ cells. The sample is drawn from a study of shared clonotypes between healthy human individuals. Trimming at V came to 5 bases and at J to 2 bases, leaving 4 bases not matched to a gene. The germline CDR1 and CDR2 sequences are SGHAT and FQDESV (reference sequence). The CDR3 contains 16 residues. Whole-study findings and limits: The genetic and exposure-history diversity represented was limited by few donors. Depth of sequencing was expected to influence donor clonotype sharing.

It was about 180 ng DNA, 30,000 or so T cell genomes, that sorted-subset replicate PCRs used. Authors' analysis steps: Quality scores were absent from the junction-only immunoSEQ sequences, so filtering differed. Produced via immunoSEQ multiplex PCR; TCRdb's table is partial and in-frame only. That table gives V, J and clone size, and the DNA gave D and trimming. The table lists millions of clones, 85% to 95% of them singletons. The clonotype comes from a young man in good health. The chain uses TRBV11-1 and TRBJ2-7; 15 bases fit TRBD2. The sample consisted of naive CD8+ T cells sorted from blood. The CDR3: CASSRTSGGVAYEQYF. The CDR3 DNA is TGTGCCAGCAGCAGGACTAGCGGGGGGGTAGCCTACGAGCAGTACTTC.